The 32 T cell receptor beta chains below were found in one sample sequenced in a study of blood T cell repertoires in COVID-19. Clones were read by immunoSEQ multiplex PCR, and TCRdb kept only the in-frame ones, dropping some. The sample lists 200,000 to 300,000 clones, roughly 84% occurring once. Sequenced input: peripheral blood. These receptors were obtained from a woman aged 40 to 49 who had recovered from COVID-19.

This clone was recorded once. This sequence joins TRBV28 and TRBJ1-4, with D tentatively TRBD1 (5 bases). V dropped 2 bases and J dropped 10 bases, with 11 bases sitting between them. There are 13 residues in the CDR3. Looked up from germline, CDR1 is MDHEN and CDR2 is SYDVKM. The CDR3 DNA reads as TGTGCCAGCAGTTTAAGATGGGGGGTAAAACTGTTTTTT. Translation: CASSLRWGVKLFF.

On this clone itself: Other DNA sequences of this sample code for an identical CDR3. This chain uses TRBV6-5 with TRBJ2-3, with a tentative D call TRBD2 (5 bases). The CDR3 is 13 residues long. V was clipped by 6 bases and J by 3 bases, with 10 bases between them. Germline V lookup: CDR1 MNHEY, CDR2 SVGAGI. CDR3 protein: CASSPPGTDTQYF. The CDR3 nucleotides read TGTGCCAGCAGCCCACCGGGGACAGATACGCAGTATTTT.

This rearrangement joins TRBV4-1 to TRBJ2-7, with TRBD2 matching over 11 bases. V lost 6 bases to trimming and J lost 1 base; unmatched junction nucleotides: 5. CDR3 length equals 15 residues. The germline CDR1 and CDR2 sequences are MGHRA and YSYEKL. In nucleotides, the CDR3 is TGCGCCAGCAGTCGGCCTAGCGGGGGGTCCTACGAGCAGTACTTC. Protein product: CASSRPSGGSYEQYF.

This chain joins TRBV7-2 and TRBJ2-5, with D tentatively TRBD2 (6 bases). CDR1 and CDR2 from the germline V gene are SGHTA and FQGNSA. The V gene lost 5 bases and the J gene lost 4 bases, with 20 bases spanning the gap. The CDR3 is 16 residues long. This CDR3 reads CASSPSGWRGRETQYF. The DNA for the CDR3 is TGTGCCAGCAGCCCATCCGGATGGAGGGGTAGAGAGACCCAGTACTTC.

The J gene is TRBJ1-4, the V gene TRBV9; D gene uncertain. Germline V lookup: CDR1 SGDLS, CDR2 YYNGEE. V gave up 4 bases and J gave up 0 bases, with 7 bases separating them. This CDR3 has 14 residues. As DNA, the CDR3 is TGTGCCAGCAGCCCCAGGACAACTAATGAAAAACTGTTTTTT. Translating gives CASSPRTTNEKLFF.

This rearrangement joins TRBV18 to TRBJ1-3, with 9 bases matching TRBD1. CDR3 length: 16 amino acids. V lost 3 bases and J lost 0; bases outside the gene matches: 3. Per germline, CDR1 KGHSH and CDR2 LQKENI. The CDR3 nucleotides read TGTGCCAGCTCACCGGACAGGGGCGTCTCTGGAAACACCATATATTTT. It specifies CASSPDRGVSGNTIYF.

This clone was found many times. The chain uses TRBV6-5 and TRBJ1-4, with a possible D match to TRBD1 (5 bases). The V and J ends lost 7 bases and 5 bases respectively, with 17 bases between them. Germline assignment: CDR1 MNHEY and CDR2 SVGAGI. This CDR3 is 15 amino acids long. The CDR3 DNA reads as TGTGCCAGCAAAGGCGACCGGGACTACAATGAAAAACTGTTTTTT. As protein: CASKGDRDYNEKLFF.

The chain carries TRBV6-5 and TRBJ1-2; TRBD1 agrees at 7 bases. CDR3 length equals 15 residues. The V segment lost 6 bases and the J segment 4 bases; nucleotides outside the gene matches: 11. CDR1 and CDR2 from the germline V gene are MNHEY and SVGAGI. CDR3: CASRKGPGGSYGYTF. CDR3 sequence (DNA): TGTGCCAGCAGGAAAGGGCCAGGGGGTAGCTATGGCTACACCTTC.

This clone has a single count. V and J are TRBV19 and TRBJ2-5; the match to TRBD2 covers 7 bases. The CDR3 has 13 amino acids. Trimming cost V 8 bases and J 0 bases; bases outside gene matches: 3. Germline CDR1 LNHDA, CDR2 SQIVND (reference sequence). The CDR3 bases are TGTGCCAGTGCGGGGGACCACCAAGAGACCCAGTACTTC. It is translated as CASAGDHQETQYF.

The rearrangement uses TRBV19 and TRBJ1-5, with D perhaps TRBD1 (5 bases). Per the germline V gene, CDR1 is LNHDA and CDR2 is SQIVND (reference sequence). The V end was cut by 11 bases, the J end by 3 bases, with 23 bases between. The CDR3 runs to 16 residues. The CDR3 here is CASSAARAYINQPQHF. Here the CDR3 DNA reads TGTGCCTCAAGTGCGGCCAGGGCCTATATCAATCAGCCCCAGCATTTT.

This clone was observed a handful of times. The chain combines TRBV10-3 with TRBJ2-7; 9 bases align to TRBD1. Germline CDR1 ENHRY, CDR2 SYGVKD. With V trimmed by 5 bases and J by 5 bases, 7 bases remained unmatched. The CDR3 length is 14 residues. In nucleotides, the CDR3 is TGTGCCATCAGTCCCGGGACAGGGCTGAACGAGCAGTACTTC. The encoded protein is CAISPGTGLNEQYF.

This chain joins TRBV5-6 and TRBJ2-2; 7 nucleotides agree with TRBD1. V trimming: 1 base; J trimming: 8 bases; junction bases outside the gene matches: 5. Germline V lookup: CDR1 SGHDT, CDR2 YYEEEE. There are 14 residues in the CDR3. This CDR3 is CASSLTGASGELFF. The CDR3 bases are TGTGCCAGCAGCTTGACAGGGGCGTCGGGGGAGCTGTTTTTT.

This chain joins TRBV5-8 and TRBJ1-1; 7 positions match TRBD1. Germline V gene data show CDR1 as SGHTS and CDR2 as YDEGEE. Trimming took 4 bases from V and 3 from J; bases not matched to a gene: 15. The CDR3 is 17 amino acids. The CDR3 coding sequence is TGTGCCAGCAGCCAAGCGTTGACAGGGTGGTGGGACACTGAAGCTTTCTTT. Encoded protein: CASSQALTGWWDTEAFF.

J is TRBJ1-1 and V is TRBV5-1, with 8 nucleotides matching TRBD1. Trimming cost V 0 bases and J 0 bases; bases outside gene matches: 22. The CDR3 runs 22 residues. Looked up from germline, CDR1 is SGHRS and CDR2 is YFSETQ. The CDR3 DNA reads TGCGCCAGCAGCTTGGGACAGGGGAGGTTGGTAGTCGCGGGTGGGATGAACACTGAAGCTTTCTTT. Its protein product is CASSLGQGRLVVAGGMNTEAFF.

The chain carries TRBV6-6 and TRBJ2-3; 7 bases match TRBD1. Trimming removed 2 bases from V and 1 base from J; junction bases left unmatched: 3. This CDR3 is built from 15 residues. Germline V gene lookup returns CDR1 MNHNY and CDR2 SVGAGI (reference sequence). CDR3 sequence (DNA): TGTGCCAGCAGTTACGTAGGGGGCGGCACAGATACGCAGTATTTT. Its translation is CASSYVGGGTDTQYF.

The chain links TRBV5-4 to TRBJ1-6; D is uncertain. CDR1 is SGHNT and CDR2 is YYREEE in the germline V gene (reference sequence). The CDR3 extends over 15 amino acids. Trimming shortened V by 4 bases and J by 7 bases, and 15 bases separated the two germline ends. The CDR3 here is CASSTPGIINSPLHF. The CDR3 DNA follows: TGTGCCAGCAGCACCCCCGGGATCATAAATTCACCCCTCCACTTT.

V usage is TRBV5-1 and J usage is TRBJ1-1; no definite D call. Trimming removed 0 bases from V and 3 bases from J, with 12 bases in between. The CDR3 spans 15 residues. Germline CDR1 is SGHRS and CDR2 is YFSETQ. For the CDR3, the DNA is TGCGCCAGCAGCTTGGAGGGAGTTCGGGACACTGAAGCTTTCTTT. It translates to CASSLEGVRDTEAFF.

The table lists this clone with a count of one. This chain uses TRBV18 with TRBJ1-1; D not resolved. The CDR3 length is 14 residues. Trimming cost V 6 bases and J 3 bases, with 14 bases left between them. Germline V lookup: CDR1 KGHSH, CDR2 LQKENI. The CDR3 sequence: CASSPQWRDTEAFF. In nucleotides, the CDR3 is TGTGCCAGCTCGCCCCAATGGAGGGACACTGAAGCTTTCTTT.

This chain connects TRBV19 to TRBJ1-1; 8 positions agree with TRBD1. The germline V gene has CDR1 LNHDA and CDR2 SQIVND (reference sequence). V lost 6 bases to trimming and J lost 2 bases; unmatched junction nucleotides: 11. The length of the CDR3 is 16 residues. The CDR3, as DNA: TGTGCCAGTAGGCCGGGACAGGCCTACCCTAACACTGAAGCTTTCTTT. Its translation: CASRPGQAYPNTEAFF.

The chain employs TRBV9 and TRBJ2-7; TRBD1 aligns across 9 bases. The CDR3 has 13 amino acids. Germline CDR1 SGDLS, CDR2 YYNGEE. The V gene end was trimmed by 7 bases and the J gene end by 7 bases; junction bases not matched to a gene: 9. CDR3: CASARTGAGEQYF. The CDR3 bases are TGTGCCAGCGCCAGGACAGGGGCGGGGGAGCAGTACTTC.

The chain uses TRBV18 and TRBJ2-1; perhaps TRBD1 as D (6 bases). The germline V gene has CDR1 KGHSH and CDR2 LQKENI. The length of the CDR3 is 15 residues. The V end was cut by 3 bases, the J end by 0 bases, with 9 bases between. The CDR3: CASSPKQGSYNEQFF. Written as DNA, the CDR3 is TGTGCCAGCTCACCCAAACAGGGCTCCTACAATGAGCAGTTCTTC.

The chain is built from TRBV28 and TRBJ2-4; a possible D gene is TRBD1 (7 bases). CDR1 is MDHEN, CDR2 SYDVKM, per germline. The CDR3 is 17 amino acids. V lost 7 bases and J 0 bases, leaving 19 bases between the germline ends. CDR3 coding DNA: TGTGCCAGCACGCAGGGGGGCGGGTTTCTAGCCAAAAACATTCAGTACTTC. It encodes CASTQGGGFLAKNIQYF.

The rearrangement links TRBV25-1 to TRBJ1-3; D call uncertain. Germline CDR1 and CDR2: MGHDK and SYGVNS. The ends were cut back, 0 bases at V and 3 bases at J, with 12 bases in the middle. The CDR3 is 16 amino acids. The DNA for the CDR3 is TGTGCCAGCAGTGAATATTTTTCAGGTGGTGGAAACACCATATATTTT. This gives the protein CASSEYFSGGGNTIYF.

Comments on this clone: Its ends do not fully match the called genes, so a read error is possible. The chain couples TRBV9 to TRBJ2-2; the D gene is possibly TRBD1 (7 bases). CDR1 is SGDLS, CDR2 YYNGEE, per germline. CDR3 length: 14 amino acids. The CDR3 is CASSVGGGGGQLFF. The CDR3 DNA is TGTGCCAGCAGCGTAGGAGGAGGGGGCGGGCAGCTGTTTTTT.

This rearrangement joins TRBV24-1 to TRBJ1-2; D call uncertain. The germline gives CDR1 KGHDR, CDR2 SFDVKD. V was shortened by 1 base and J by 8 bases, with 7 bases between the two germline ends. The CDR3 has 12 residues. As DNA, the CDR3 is TGTGCCACCAGTGATTTTTCCACAGGCTACACCTTC. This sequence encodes CATSDFSTGYTF.

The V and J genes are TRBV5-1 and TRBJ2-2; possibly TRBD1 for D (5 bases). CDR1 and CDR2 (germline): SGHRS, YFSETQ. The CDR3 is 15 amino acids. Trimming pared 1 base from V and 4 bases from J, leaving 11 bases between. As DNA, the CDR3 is TGCGCCAGCAGCTTGTTAGGGCAGGGCACCGGGGAGCTGTTTTTT. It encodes CASSLLGQGTGELFF.

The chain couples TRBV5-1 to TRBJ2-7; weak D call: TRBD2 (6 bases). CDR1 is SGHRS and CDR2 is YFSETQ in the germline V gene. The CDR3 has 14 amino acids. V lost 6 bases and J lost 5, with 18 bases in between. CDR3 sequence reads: CASKEGPSLNEQYF. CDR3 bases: TGCGCCAGCAAGGAGGGACCTAGCCTAAACGAGCAGTACTTC.

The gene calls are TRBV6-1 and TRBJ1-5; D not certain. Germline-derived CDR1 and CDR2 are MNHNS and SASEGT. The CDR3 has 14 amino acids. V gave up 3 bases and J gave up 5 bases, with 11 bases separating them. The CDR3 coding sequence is TGTGCCAGCAGTGAGCAGGCGGACTATCAGCCCCAGCATTTT. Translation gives CASSEQADYQPQHF.

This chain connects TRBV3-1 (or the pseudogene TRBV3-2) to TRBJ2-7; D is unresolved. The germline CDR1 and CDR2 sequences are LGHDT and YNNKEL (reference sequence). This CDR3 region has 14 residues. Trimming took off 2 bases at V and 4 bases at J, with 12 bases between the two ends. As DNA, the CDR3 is TGTGCCAGCAGCCAATCTTGGCGGCAATACGAGCAGTACTTC. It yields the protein CASSQSWRQYEQYF.

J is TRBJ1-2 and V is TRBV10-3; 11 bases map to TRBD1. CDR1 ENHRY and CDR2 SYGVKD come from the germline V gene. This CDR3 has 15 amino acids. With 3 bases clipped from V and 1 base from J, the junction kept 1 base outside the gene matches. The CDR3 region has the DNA TGTGCCATCAGTGAAGGGACAGGGGGTAACTATGGCTACACCTTC. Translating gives CAISEGTGGNYGYTF.

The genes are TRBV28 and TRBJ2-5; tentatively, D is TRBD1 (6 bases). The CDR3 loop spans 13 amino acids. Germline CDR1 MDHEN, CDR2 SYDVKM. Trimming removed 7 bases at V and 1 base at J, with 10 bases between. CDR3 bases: TGTGCCAGCATCGGACAGCCCCAAGAGACCCAGTACTTC. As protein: CASIGQPQETQYF.

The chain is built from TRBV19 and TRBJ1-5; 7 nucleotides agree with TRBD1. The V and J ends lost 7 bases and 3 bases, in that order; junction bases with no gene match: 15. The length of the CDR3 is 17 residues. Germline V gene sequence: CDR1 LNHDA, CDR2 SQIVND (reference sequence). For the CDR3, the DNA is TGTGCCAGTACCTCGGACAGGTGGGGAGGTTTCAATCAGCCCCAGCATTTT. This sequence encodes CASTSDRWGGFNQPQHF.